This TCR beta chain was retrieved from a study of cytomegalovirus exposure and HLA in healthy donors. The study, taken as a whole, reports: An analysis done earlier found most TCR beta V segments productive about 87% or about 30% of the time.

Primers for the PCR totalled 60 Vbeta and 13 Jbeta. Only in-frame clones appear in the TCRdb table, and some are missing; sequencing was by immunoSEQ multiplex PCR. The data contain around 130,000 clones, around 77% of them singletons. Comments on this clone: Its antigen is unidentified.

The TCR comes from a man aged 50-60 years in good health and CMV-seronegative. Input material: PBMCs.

DNA of the CDR3: TGTGCCAGCAGTGACAGGGGACGGAGCTATGGCTACACCTTC. Amino acid sequence: CASSDRGRSYGYTF. The V call is TRBV6-1, the J call TRBJ1-2; D possibly corresponds to TRBD1 (6 bases). The CDR3 is 14 amino acids. Germline V gene lookup returns CDR1 MNHNS and CDR2 SASEGT. Between the trimmed V and J ends, which lost 3 bases and 4 bases, there was a span of 12 bases.